Listed here is a single TCR beta chain. In its sample, this clone was seen once. What antigen it recognizes has not been identified. No quality values exist for individual bases; no much larger clone is one base distant. The sample is drawn from a study of CD8+ T cells in alopecia areata (dated by TCRdb to 2017 to 2018). Regarding the complete study: To study T cell clonal expansion in alopecia areata, the researchers applied high-throughput TCRbeta sequencing to both the C3H/HeJ mouse model and human patients. Human TCRbeta sequencing covered scalp tissue and sorted CD4+ and CD8+ peripheral blood T cells from patchy and totalis/universalis alopecia areata patients and healthy controls. Scalp clonality was compared across normal scalp (n=4), patchy alopecia areata scalp (n=8), and alopecia totalis/universalis scalp (n=8). The RNA source kit depended on sample type: the PAXgene miRNA kit for fixed scalp, the miRNeasy kit for PBMCs, and the RNeasy kit for mouse skin. immunoSEQ multiplex PCR using 35 Vbeta forward primers and 13 Jbeta reverse primers was used to amplify TCRbeta CDR3 regions. Study-wide findings and limitations: Compared with normal scalp, lesional scalp had higher clonality and more expanded CD8+ clones, particularly in alopecia totalis/universalis, a pattern that suggests antigenic drive. Unlike mouse skin, which is dominated by gammadelta T cells, normal human skin has resident alphabeta T cells that are also sequenced, and this complicates analysis of the scalp TCR repertoire. Shared TCR sequences between patients were less evident than in mice, which may be partly attributable to HLA diversity in the patient population.

Library preparation used the immunoSEQ multiplex PCR assay. RNA was extracted from all samples and reverse transcribed into cDNA, which served as template for TCR sequencing. SuperScript III was used for first-strand cDNA synthesis, primed with a 2:1 mix of oligo-dT and random hexamers. A synthetic immune receptor repertoire was used to gauge amplification bias, and whatever bias remained was removed computationally. For the original study's pipeline: Raw reads were preprocessed to remove errors, and CDR3 was defined by IMGT conventions from the conserved cysteine to phenylalanine. Clonality was computed by normalizing Shannon entropy by log2 of the number of productive unique TCRs and subtracting the result from 1. Whether scalp clones were CD4 or CD8 was inferred by matching scalp TCRbeta sequences against CD4 and CD8 repertoires sorted from blood. TCRdb limited this immuneACCESS table to in-frame rearrangements with V and J called. A share of clones is missing; checked studies link under half to unresolved V genes, and the rest is unexplained. V, J and clone size reflect that table, while D and trimming were determined from the DNA. The sample records around 36,000 clones, 45% to 65% of which are singletons. Over 1.5% of the sample belongs to the ten largest clones.

For several biomarker-study patients, CD4+ cells were further sorted into CD25+CD127- cells. Lesional scalp punch biopsies and peripheral blood were obtained from alopecia areata patients. PBMCs were isolated by density centrifugation and stained for CD3, CD4 and CD8, after which CD4+ and CD8+ T cells were sorted on a FACSAria. Untreated alopecia areata patients were recruited as part of a multicenter biomarker study. Trimming costs V 1 base and J 5 bases, and their ends lie 11 bases apart. The CDR3 spans 13 residues, from the cysteine through the phenylalanine. The kept DNA is CDR3 alone, 39 bases in frame from the first base. Looking up the germline V gene (reference sequence) yields CDR1 GTSNPN and CDR2 SVGIG.

Sequencing used CD4+ Tregs sorted from blood. The sequence was collected from a human donor with alopecia areata. The chain was built from TRBV30 and TRBJ1-2; a confident D gene designation cannot be given. The DNA is as follows: TGTGCCTGGAGTGGCTCAACTTGGTATGGCTACACCTTC. Its coded protein is CAWSGSTWYGYTF.